Presented here are 32 T cell receptor beta chains from one specimen sequenced in a study of shared clonotypes between healthy human individuals. Here immunoSEQ multiplex PCR was the method, and the copy in TCRdb shows in-frame clones only, minus some. The sample gives 2 million to 2.5 million clones, just under 95% of which show up once; approximately 0.4% is in the top ten. The sample consisted of naive CD4+ T cells from PBMCs. Subset of the sample: CD45RA+ positively selected. The receptors here all came from a man younger than 30 in good health. Some clones in this sample may be carry-over from other donors' samples.

V gene TRBV28 combines with J gene TRBJ1-5, with no clear D. This CDR3 contains 15 residues. Germline loops: CDR1 MDHEN, CDR2 SYDVKM. Between the trimmed V and J ends, which lost 4 bases and 4 bases, there was a span of 14 bases. The CDR3 nucleotides are TGTGCCAGCAGTTCCCAGTCCCTGAGGAATCAGCCCCAGCATTTT. Protein sequence: CASSSQSLRNQPQHF.

On this clone itself: Other DNA sequences in the same sample also yield this CDR3. This chain joins TRBV20-1 and TRBJ2-2; no definite D call. The CDR3 runs 11 residues. Looked up from germline, CDR1 is DFQATT and CDR2 is SNEGSKA (reference sequence). The V end lost 6 bases, the J end lost 1 base, and 3 bases lay between the germline ends. CDR3 coding DNA: TGCAGTGCGAAGAACACCGGGGAGCTGTTTTTT. Translation: CSAKNTGELFF.

The chain has TRBV5-1 and TRBJ2-7; 11 nucleotides match TRBD2. Looked up from germline, CDR1 is SGHRS and CDR2 is YFSETQ. The V segment lost 2 bases and the J segment 3 bases; nucleotides outside the gene matches: 4. The CDR3 has 15 residues. This CDR3 is CASSFTGTSGYEQYF. The DNA for the CDR3 is TGCGCCAGCAGCTTCACCGGGACTAGCGGCTACGAGCAGTACTTC.

The gene calls are TRBV4-1 and TRBJ2-3, with 10 nucleotides matching TRBD2. Germline V gene data show CDR1 as MGHRA and CDR2 as YSYEKL. There are 17 residues in the CDR3. Losses at the gene ends were 4 bases for V and 7 bases for J; bases not matched to a gene: 14. The CDR3 spells CASSPLPLAGASHTQYF. The CDR3 region has the DNA TGCGCCAGCAGCCCCCTTCCCCTAGCGGGAGCCTCACATACGCAGTATTTT.

J is TRBJ1-1 and V is TRBV5-1; D gene ambiguous. This CDR3 region has 13 residues. Germline values: CDR1 SGHRS, CDR2 YFSETQ. The germline V and J ends were trimmed by 5 bases and 4 bases, with 12 bases remaining between them. This CDR3 reads CASSTKGSTEAFF. The CDR3 nucleotides are TGCGCCAGCAGTACGAAAGGGAGCACTGAAGCTTTCTTT.

The J gene is TRBJ2-5, the V gene TRBV4-2, with D possibly TRBD2 on 5 matching bases. Judging by the DNA end, TRBJ2-7 fits better; the J call may be wrong. CDR3 length: 14 residues. Germline assignment: CDR1 LGHNA and CDR2 YNFKEQ. The CDR3 loop reads CASSHDRDSYEQYF. CDR3 sequence (DNA): TGTGCCAGCAGCCACGACCGGGACTCCTACGAGCAGTACTTC.

The V and J genes are TRBV27 and TRBJ2-7; 7 bases map to TRBD1. CDR1 and CDR2 from the germline V gene are MNHEY and SMNVEV (reference sequence). The length of the CDR3 is 15 residues. V shed 2 bases, J shed 2 bases, and the junction held 6 bases outside the gene matches. The CDR3 DNA reads as TGTGCCAGCAGTTTAGTCCCAGGGGGAACCTACGAGCAGTACTTC. Protein: CASSLVPGGTYEQYF.

The J gene is TRBJ2-5, the V gene TRBV5-4, with D perhaps TRBD1 (6 bases). The CDR3 spans 13 residues. Germline V CDR1 and CDR2: SGHNT, YYREEE (reference sequence). The V end lost 4 bases, the J end lost 5 bases, and 12 bases lay between the germline ends. CDR3 region: CASSGTGLETQYF. The CDR3 nucleotides are TGTGCCAGCAGCGGCACAGGGTTGGAGACCCAGTACTTC. The full variable domain, in which reference TRBV5-4 and TRBJ2-5 provide the parts outside the CDR3, is ETGVTQSPTHLIKTRGQQVTLRCSSQSGHNTVSWYQQALGQGPQFIFQYYREEENGRGNFPPRFSGLQFPNYSSELNVNALELDDSALYLCASSGTGLETQYFGPGTRLLVL.

This clone has only one observation. The chain couples TRBV7-3 to TRBJ2-7, with a possible D match to TRBD1 (5 bases). CDR1 and CDR2 (germline): SGHTA, FQGTGA. V was shortened by 4 bases and J by 5 bases, with 18 bases between the two germline ends. The CDR3 length is 15 residues. This CDR3 reads CASSSDLGAGDEQYF. CDR3 nucleotides: TGTGCCAGCAGCTCCGACCTAGGGGCTGGGGACGAGCAGTACTTC.

As to this clone: Other DNA sequences of this sample code for an identical CDR3. This chain connects TRBV6-5 to TRBJ2-3; a weak D match, TRBD1 (6 bases). The CDR3 runs to 15 residues. CDR1 MNHEY and CDR2 SVGAGI come from the germline V gene. V lost 0 bases and J 2 bases, leaving 9 bases between the germline ends. CDR3 in amino acids: CASSYSPGDTDTQYF. Written as DNA, the CDR3 is TGTGCCAGCAGTTACTCGCCAGGGGACACAGATACGCAGTATTTT.

The rearrangement uses TRBV5-1 and TRBJ2-7; D may match TRBD1 or TRBD2 (5 bases each). V was trimmed by 4 bases and J by 9 bases, leaving 17 bases between them. Germline CDR1 and CDR2: SGHRS and YFSETQ. The CDR3 consists of 13 residues. The CDR3 loop is CASSLTEGGGQYF. CDR3 nucleotide sequence: TGCGCCAGCAGCCTAACGGAAGGTGGGGGGCAGTACTTC.

V usage is TRBV19 and J usage is TRBJ1-1; D is ambiguous. Trimming cost V 7 bases and J 4 bases, with 10 bases left between them. CDR1 is LNHDA, CDR2 SQIVND, per germline (reference sequence). The CDR3 extends over 12 amino acids. The CDR3 DNA follows: TGTGCCAGTACCGACGCGGGCACTGAAGCTTTCTTT. Residues: CASTDAGTEAFF. Together with reference TRBV19 and TRBJ1-1, the CDR3 gives the full variable domain: DGGITQSPKYLFRKEGQNVTLSCEQNLNHDAMYWYRQDPGQGLRLIYYSQIVNDFQKGDIAEGYSVSREKKESFPLTVTSAQKNPTAFYLCASTDAGTEAFFGQGTRLTVV.

V gene TRBV28 combines with J gene TRBJ1-1; D call uncertain. Germline V gene sequence: CDR1 MDHEN, CDR2 SYDVKM. The CDR3 extends over 15 amino acids. With 4 bases removed from V and 2 bases from J, the gap between germline ends came to 14 bases. The CDR3, as DNA: TGTGCCAGCAGTTCCCCAGGCCTCGGCAACACTGAAGCTTTCTTT. Translated, it gives CASSSPGLGNTEAFF.

This CDR3 is CASSYSSWRETQYF. DNA for the CDR3: TGTGCCAGCAGTTACTCGAGTTGGCGGGAGACCCAGTACTTC. V and J are TRBV6-5 and TRBJ2-5; no clear D gene. Germline CDR1 MNHEY, CDR2 SVGAGI. The CDR3 extends over 14 amino acids. Trimming removed 0 bases at V and 5 bases at J, with 10 bases between.

The V and J genes are TRBV5-1 and TRBJ2-5, with a possible D match to TRBD2 (6 bases). V lost 4 bases and J lost 2, with 18 bases in between. Germline V gene lookup returns CDR1 SGHRS and CDR2 YFSETQ. This CDR3 region has 16 residues. The CDR3 sequence is CASSLSVAVIQETQYF. In DNA form, the CDR3 reads TGCGCCAGCAGCCTCTCTGTAGCGGTTATACAAGAGACCCAGTACTTC.

The V call is TRBV28, the J call TRBJ2-1; 9 nucleotides line up with TRBD2. Germline V gives CDR1 MDHEN, CDR2 SYDVKM. V dropped 2 bases and J dropped 14; count of bases not matched to a gene: 10. CDR3 length: 14 residues. The CDR3 is CASSLPAGGRRKFF. In DNA, the CDR3 is TGTGCCAGCAGTTTACCAGCGGGAGGCCGTAGGAAGTTCTTC.

This chain links TRBV27 with TRBJ2-3; 7 bases fit TRBD2. This CDR3 comprises 14 residues. Looked up from germline, CDR1 is MNHEY and CDR2 is SMNVEV (reference sequence). After removal of 3 bases from V and 4 bases from J, the junction contained 4 bases not matched to a gene. CDR3 bases: TGTGCCAGCAGTTTCTCGACTAGCCCAGATACGCAGTATTTT. It codes for CASSFSTSPDTQYF.

The gene calls are TRBV7-2 and TRBJ1-2, with D possibly matching TRBD1 (5 bases). CDR3 length equals 13 residues. V lost 3 bases, J lost 10 bases, and 15 bases lay in between. Germline loops: CDR1 SGHTA, CDR2 FQGNSA. CDR3 DNA sequence: TGTGCCAGCAGCTTGGGGCAGGCCCCCTACTACACCTTC. It translates to CASSLGQAPYYTF.

V and J are TRBV6-6 and TRBJ2-7, with D hard to call. This CDR3 is 14 amino acids long. The V end lost 2 bases, the J end lost 5 bases, and 13 bases lay between the germline ends. Germline V gene sequence: CDR1 MNHNY, CDR2 SVGAGI (reference sequence). The CDR3 DNA follows: TGTGCCAGCAGTTACGGGCCGGGTTATCACGAGCAGTACTTC. It translates to CASSYGPGYHEQYF.

The gene calls are TRBV28 and TRBJ1-2, with 8 nucleotides matching TRBD1. Per the germline V gene, CDR1 is MDHEN and CDR2 is SYDVKM. Unmatched junction bases numbered 8, after V lost 7 bases and J lost 4 bases. This CDR3 has 14 amino acids. CDR3 in amino acids: CASTPDRALYGYTF. Written as DNA, the CDR3 is TGTGCCAGCACCCCGGACAGGGCTCTCTATGGCTACACCTTC.

There are a few counts of this clone. Other nucleotide sequences in the sample specify the same CDR3. The genes are TRBV28 and TRBJ2-7; TRBD2 aligns across 7 bases. With V trimmed by 0 bases and J by 0 bases, 2 bases remained unmatched. Germline CDR1 and CDR2: MDHEN and SYDVKM. The CDR3 is made up of 15 amino acids. CDR3 nucleotide sequence: TGTGCCAGCAGTTTATGGGGCGGGAGCTCCTACGAGCAGTACTTC. This codes for CASSLWGGSSYEQYF.

In its sample, this clone was seen once. The V call is TRBV5-1, the J call TRBJ1-1; no clear D gene. The CDR3 contains 11 residues. Germline V gene data show CDR1 as SGHRS and CDR2 as YFSETQ. Trimming took off 2 bases at V and 10 bases at J, with 9 bases between the two ends. The CDR3 nucleotides are TGCGCCAGCAGCTTTGGGGAAAGAGCTTTCTTT. Protein sequence: CASSFGERAFF.

V usage is TRBV29-1 and J usage is TRBJ2-5; 9 bases line up with TRBD1. The J call may be in error: the DNA end matches TRBJ2-7 better. Germline values: CDR1 SQVTM, CDR2 ANQGSEA. CDR3 size: 15 residues. This chain's CDR3 is CSTGTGQGLNYEQYF. CDR3 DNA: TGCAGCACTGGAACGGGACAGGGCTTAAACTACGAGCAGTACTTC.

The genes are TRBV5-1 and TRBJ2-2, with D possibly TRBD1 on 5 matching bases. Germline CDR1 and CDR2: SGHRS and YFSETQ. V dropped 0 bases and J dropped 1 base, with 7 bases sitting between them. The CDR3 consists of 15 residues. CDR3 residues: CASSLGTMNTGELFF. For the CDR3, the DNA is TGCGCCAGCAGCTTGGGGACAATGAACACCGGGGAGCTGTTTTTT.

This chain connects TRBV7-9 to TRBJ2-7, with TRBD2 as a possible D gene (5 bases). CDR1 SEHNR and CDR2 FQNEAQ come from the germline V gene (reference sequence). The CDR3 extends over 14 amino acids. The ends were cut back, 8 bases at V and 5 bases at J, with 19 bases in the middle. CDR3: CASVTGGLRHEQYF. In DNA, the CDR3 is TGTGCCAGCGTCACCGGCGGACTCCGCCACGAGCAGTACTTC.

The rearrangement links TRBV7-7 to TRBJ2-1; D remains unclear. V was pared by 5 bases and J by 9 bases, with 17 bases between. Looked up from germline, CDR1 is SSHAT and CDR2 is FNYEAQ (reference sequence). The CDR3 is 14 amino acids. CDR3 nucleotide sequence: TGTGCCAGCAGCCCCATCTTCAGCTATGGTGAGCAGTTCTTC. Translated, it gives CASSPIFSYGEQFF.

The V call is TRBV27, the J call TRBJ2-3; weak D call: TRBD2 (5 bases). This CDR3 has 15 residues. The germline V and J ends were trimmed by 4 bases and 1 base, with 12 bases remaining between them. Germline V gives CDR1 MNHEY, CDR2 SMNVEV (reference sequence). The CDR3 DNA is TGTGCCAGCAGTTGGAGTGGAGGTCGCACAGATACGCAGTATTTT. This encodes CASSWSGGRTDTQYF.

V and J are TRBV18 and TRBJ2-7; D is tentatively TRBD1 or TRBD2 (5 bases each). CDR1 KGHSH and CDR2 LQKENI come from the germline V gene. CDR3 length equals 16 residues. V was shortened by 3 bases and J by 6 bases, with 21 bases between the two germline ends. The DNA of the CDR3 is TGTGCCAGCTCACCCCTAATTTCCGGGGCAGGTCTCGAGCAGTACTTC. Its protein product is CASSPLISGAGLEQYF.

Of note for this clone: Other DNA sequences within the sample encode an identical CDR3. V and J are TRBV6-1 and TRBJ1-2; possibly TRBD1 for D (6 bases). The CDR3 spans 13 residues. From germline, CDR1 is MNHNS and CDR2 SASEGT. V lost 2 bases, J lost 2 bases, and 6 bases lay in between. The chain's CDR3 is CASSERGNYGYTF. CDR3 sequence (DNA): TGTGCCAGCAGTGAAAGGGGGAACTATGGCTACACCTTC.

This sequence joins TRBV4-2 and TRBJ2-1; D unclear. Germline CDR1 LGHNA, CDR2 YNFKEQ. The CDR3 extends over 15 amino acids. V was shortened by 5 bases and J by 0 bases, with 11 bases between the two germline ends. This CDR3 reads CASSEVRSSYNEQFF. The CDR3 coding sequence is TGTGCCAGCAGCGAGGTTAGGAGCTCCTACAATGAGCAGTTCTTC.

The sample holds one count of this clone. V usage is TRBV6-6 and J usage is TRBJ1-5; D possibly corresponds to TRBD1 (5 bases). The ends were cut back, 7 bases at V and 7 bases at J, with 17 bases in the middle. This CDR3 contains 14 residues. Germline-derived CDR1 and CDR2 are MNHNY and SVGAGI (reference sequence). This CDR3 reads CASNLQVGGQPQHF. CDR3 in DNA: TGTGCCAGCAATCTCCAGGTGGGGGGGCAGCCCCAGCATTTT.

The chain uses TRBV28 and TRBJ2-7, with D tentatively TRBD1 (6 bases). Germline V gene data show CDR1 as MDHEN and CDR2 as SYDVKM. Trimming took off 5 bases at V and 0 bases at J, with 11 bases between the two ends. The length of the CDR3 is 14 residues. The CDR3 sequence is CASSKYRVSYEQYF. In DNA form, the CDR3 reads TGTGCCAGCAGTAAGTACAGGGTCTCCTACGAGCAGTACTTC.